One sample yielded the 24 T cell receptor beta chains listed below, sequenced in a study of graft-versus-host responses after intestinal transplantation. These receptors lack a known antigen. The repertoire was sequenced with immunoSEQ multiplex PCR; TCRdb's copy has only in-frame clones and lacks some. This table holds about 120,000 clones, approximately 95% found once. The material sequenced was unstimulated CD8+ T cells sorted from spleen or lymph node cells, taken before intestinal transplant. The receptor set was obtained from a human donor who received an intestinal transplant.

The chain has TRBV11-3 and TRBJ2-1; no firm D call. In germline, CDR1 is SGHNT, CDR2 YENEEA. This CDR3 contains 11 residues. Trimming removed 4 bases from V and 8 bases from J, with 6 bases in between. CDR3 nucleotides: TGTGCCAGCAGCTCCTCCCATGAGCAGTTCTTC. Protein product: CASSSSHEQFF.

CDR3 amino acids: CASSLTGNEQYF. The CDR3, as DNA: TGTGCCAGCAGCCTGACAGGGAACGAGCAGTACTTC. V usage is TRBV11-2 and J usage is TRBJ2-7; the match to TRBD1 covers 7 bases. In germline, CDR1 is SGHAT, CDR2 FQNNGV. The CDR3 runs to 12 residues. J gave up 5 bases and V 5 bases, and 3 bases lay outside the gene matches.

V is TRBV27 and J is TRBJ2-1; either TRBD1 or TRBD2 may fit D (6 bases each). V was clipped by 3 bases and J by 3 bases, with 12 bases between them. CDR1 is MNHEY, CDR2 SMNVEV, per germline (reference sequence). The CDR3 is 15 amino acids. CDR3 loop: CASSLGGNYYNEQFF. CDR3 sequence (DNA): TGTGCCAGCAGTTTGGGGGGCAACTACTACAATGAGCAGTTCTTC.

The rearrangement links TRBV28 to TRBJ1-2; D is unclear. The CDR3 loop spans 12 amino acids. Germline assignment: CDR1 MDHEN and CDR2 SYDVKM. V was cut by 3 bases and J by 8 bases, with 10 bases left in between. The DNA of the CDR3 is TGTGCCAGCAGTTTCCGGTCCGGGGGCTACACCTTC. It codes for CASSFRSGGYTF.

Turning to this clone: One junction end disagrees with the germline gene, perhaps due to a read error. This chain uses TRBV4-1 with TRBJ1-1, with TRBD1 as a possible D gene (6 bases). CDR1 is MGHRA, CDR2 YSYEKL, per germline. CDR3 length: 17 residues. The CDR3 DNA follows: TGCGCCAGCAGCCAAGACCTTCTCGACAGGTCAGGAAGTTCGGGGGCATTT. Protein sequence: CASSQDLLDRSGSSGAF.

This chain links TRBV28 with TRBJ2-7; 8 bases fit TRBD1. Trimming cost V 6 bases and J 2 bases; bases outside gene matches: 9. This CDR3 is 15 amino acids long. Germline V CDR1 and CDR2: MDHEN, SYDVKM. The CDR3 DNA reads as TGTGCCAGCAGAGAGCCCGGGACAGGTGCCTACGAGCAGTACTTC. Amino acid sequence: CASREPGTGAYEQYF.

The chain combines TRBV9 with TRBJ2-2; no clear D gene. Germline V lookup: CDR1 SGDLS, CDR2 YYNGEE. This CDR3 is built from 13 residues. V gave up 2 bases and J gave up 7 bases, with 9 bases separating them. CDR3 DNA: TGTGCCAGCAGCGTTGGGGATGGCGGGGAGCTGTTTTTT. Residues: CASSVGDGGELFF. Using reference TRBV9 and TRBJ2-2 for the parts outside the CDR3, the full variable domain is DSGVTQTPKHLITATGQRVTLRCSPRSGDLSVYWYQQSLDQGLQFLIQYYNGEERAKGNILERFSAQQFPDLHSELNLSSLELGDSALYFCASSVGDGGELFFGEGSRLTVL.

The chain carries TRBV7-3 and TRBJ2-7; D gene uncertain. The CDR3 spans 13 residues. The germline gives CDR1 SGHTA, CDR2 FQGTGA. The V gene lost 4 bases and the J gene lost 0 bases, with 7 bases spanning the gap. CDR3 nucleotides: TGTGCCAGCAGCTCTCCCAGCTCCTACGAGCAGTACTTC. It encodes CASSSPSSYEQYF.

The CDR3 nucleotides are TGTGCCAGCAGTACCGGACAGGGCCTCTATGGCTACACCTTC. Encoded protein: CASSTGQGLYGYTF. The chain couples TRBV6-5 to TRBJ1-2; 8 bases are a match to TRBD1. The germline CDR1 and CDR2 sequences are MNHEY and SVGAGI. CDR3 size: 14 residues. The trim removed 5 bases at V and 4 bases at J, leaving 6 bases unmatched.

The J gene is TRBJ2-2, the V gene TRBV15; D not certain. The CDR3 covers 13 residues. Germline assignment: CDR1 LNHNV and CDR2 YYDKDF (reference sequence). The V end was cut by 5 bases, the J end by 4 bases, with 8 bases between. CDR3 DNA sequence: TGTGCCACCAGCGCCCGAGGCACCGGGGAGCTGTTTTTT. Protein product: CATSARGTGELFF.

The V call is TRBV5-6, the J call TRBJ2-2; D not resolved. CDR1 SGHDT and CDR2 YYEEEE come from the germline V gene. Trimming removed 0 bases at V and 5 bases at J, with 5 bases between. This CDR3 region has 13 residues. The CDR3 DNA reads as TGTGCCAGCAGCTTGGCAGGAACCGGGGAGCTGTTTTTT. Its protein product is CASSLAGTGELFF.

V and J are TRBV7-2 and TRBJ2-7; D might be TRBD2 (5 bases). This CDR3 is 12 amino acids long. Between the trimmed V and J ends, which lost 1 base and 5 bases, there was a span of 6 bases. Germline-derived CDR1 and CDR2 are SGHTA and FQGNSA. The CDR3 spells CASSLGRNEQYF. CDR3 nucleotide sequence: TGTGCCAGCAGCTTAGGGAGGAACGAGCAGTACTTC.

This chain's CDR3 is CASSATGSGNTIYF. Here the CDR3 DNA reads TGTGCCAGCAGTGCGACAGGGAGCGGAAACACCATATATTTT. The chain recombines TRBV28 with TRBJ1-3, with 7 bases lining up with TRBD1. Germline V lookup: CDR1 MDHEN, CDR2 SYDVKM. With V trimmed by 5 bases and J by 4 bases, 5 bases remained unmatched. CDR3 length equals 14 residues.

V is TRBV2 and J is TRBJ2-1, with D perhaps matching TRBD1 (5 bases). Trimming removed 9 bases from V and 8 bases from J, with 23 bases in between. This CDR3 region has 15 residues. CDR1 is SNHLY, CDR2 FYNNEI, per germline. In DNA form, the CDR3 reads TGTGCCAGTGAACTGCCAGGGCATCGTAAGGATGAGCAGTTCTTC. Translated, it gives CASELPGHRKDEQFF.

The V call is TRBV27, the J call TRBJ1-5; the D is unclear. V dropped 8 bases and J dropped 6 bases, with 14 bases sitting between them. Germline CDR1 MNHEY, CDR2 SMNVEV (reference sequence). The CDR3 runs 13 residues. The chain's CDR3 is CASRPYISQPQHF. The CDR3, as DNA: TGTGCCAGCCGCCCTTACATAAGTCAGCCCCAGCATTTT.

This chain connects TRBV10-2 to TRBJ2-5, with 8 bases fitting TRBD1. The assigned J gene may be wrong: the sequence end matches TRBJ2-7 better. CDR1 and CDR2 from the germline V gene are WSHSY and SAAADI. This CDR3 is 14 amino acids long. As DNA, the CDR3 is TGCGCCAGCAGTGTAGGACAGGGATACTACGAGCAGTACTTC. Translating it yields CASSVGQGYYEQYF.

This clone was counted a single time. The V gene is TRBV4-3, the J gene TRBJ2-1; possibly TRBD2 for D (6 bases). The CDR3 runs 13 residues. Between the trimmed V and J ends, which lost 8 bases and 3 bases, there was a span of 11 bases. CDR1 and CDR2 from the germline V gene are LGHNA and YSLEER. Here the CDR3 reads CASGDWFYNEQFF. The CDR3 region has the DNA TGCGCCAGCGGGGACTGGTTCTACAATGAGCAGTTCTTC.

CDR3 residues: CALPSQGGRTNEKLFF. Here the CDR3 DNA reads TGTGCCCTCCCAAGTCAAGGTGGGCGGACTAATGAAAAACTGTTTTTT. V is TRBV11-1 and J is TRBJ1-4, with D unresolved. The ends were cut back, 11 bases at V and 2 bases at J, with 21 bases in the middle. The CDR3 is 16 residues long. CDR1 is SGHAT, CDR2 FQDESV, per germline (reference sequence).

This sequence joins TRBV27 and TRBJ1-2, with TRBD1 identical over 7 bases. The CDR3 extends over 15 amino acids. V shed 1 base, J shed 6 bases, and the junction held 8 bases outside the gene matches. Germline CDR1 is MNHEY and CDR2 is SMNVEV (reference sequence). CDR3 protein: CASSLLGGAENGYTF. For the CDR3, the DNA is TGTGCCAGCAGTTTATTAGGGGGCGCAGAGAATGGCTACACCTTC.

This chain connects TRBV7-9 to TRBJ2-7, with D maybe TRBD1 (5 bases). The germline gives CDR1 SEHNR, CDR2 FQNEAQ (reference sequence). Between the trimmed V and J ends, which lost 1 base and 0 bases, there was a span of 13 bases. The CDR3 runs to 16 residues. The CDR3 region is CASSLVPQGSSYEQYF. DNA for the CDR3: TGTGCCAGCAGCTTAGTCCCCCAGGGAAGCTCCTACGAGCAGTACTTC.

The rearrangement links TRBV6-5 to TRBJ1-1, with D tentatively TRBD1 (5 bases). Germline CDR1 and CDR2: MNHEY and SVGAGI. The CDR3 contains 14 residues. Trimming removed 0 bases at V and 5 bases at J, with 10 bases between. The chain's CDR3 is CASSYSAGRTEAFF. CDR3 sequence (DNA): TGTGCCAGCAGTTACTCGGCAGGGCGTACTGAAGCTTTCTTT.

The chain is built from TRBV11-2 and TRBJ2-1; 8 bases align to TRBD2. Germline V gene lookup returns CDR1 SGHAT and CDR2 FQNNGV. There are 13 residues in the CDR3. V dropped 5 bases and J dropped 7; count of bases not matched to a gene: 4. The CDR3 sequence: CASSVVAGNEQFF. In DNA form, the CDR3 reads TGTGCCAGCAGCGTAGTAGCGGGAAATGAGCAGTTCTTC.

CDR3 region: CASSYEGGRTEAFF. The CDR3 nucleotides read TGTGCCAGCAGTTACGAAGGCGGGCGGACTGAAGCTTTCTTT. The gene calls are TRBV6-5 and TRBJ1-1; D not certain. The CDR3 is 14 residues long. The germline CDR1 and CDR2 sequences are MNHEY and SVGAGI. Trimming stripped 2 bases from V and 5 bases from J, with 12 bases between.

This chain connects TRBV4-1 to TRBJ2-7; D is undetermined. Germline assignment: CDR1 MGHRA and CDR2 YSYEKL. Trimming removed 4 bases from V and 2 bases from J, with 9 bases in between. There are 13 residues in the CDR3. CDR3 DNA: TGCGCCAGCAGCCCGGGTCCCGCCTACGAGCAGTACTTC. As protein: CASSPGPAYEQYF.